This entry lists 16 T cell receptor beta chains sequenced from one sample in a study of monozygotic twins with inflammatory bowel disease. TCRdb re-analyzed the 5' RACE reads; it lists each CDR3 protein once, without DNA. Recorded for this sample: more than 300,000 distinct CDR3 sequences. The sample comprised blood. Receptors were obtained from a human donor with ulcerative colitis or Crohn's disease, or a healthy co-twin of an affected twin (not recorded which).

J is TRBJ2-3 and V is TRBV10-3; lacking DNA, the TRBD2 call made by TCRdb goes unchecked. Germline V CDR1 and CDR2: ENHRY, SYGVKD. The CDR3 is made up of 15 amino acids. This CDR3 is CAISERGGSTDTQYF.

V usage is TRBV5-5 and J usage is TRBJ2-3. Per the germline V gene, CDR1 is SGHKS and CDR2 is YYEKEE (reference sequence). This CDR3 has 15 residues. This chain's CDR3 is CASSLVPYGTDTQYF.

This sequence joins TRBV7-9 and TRBJ1-3; TCRdb's D gene call, TRBD1, goes unchecked for lack of DNA. CDR3 length: 17 residues. Germline CDR1 and CDR2: SEHNR and FQNEAQ (reference sequence). The CDR3 reads CASSLMGLETAGNTIYF. The whole variable domain, filled in from reference TRBV7-9 and TRBJ1-3, reads DTGVSQNPRHKITKRGQNVTFRCDPISEHNRLYWYRQTLGQGPEFLTYFQNEAQLEKSRLLSDRFSAERPKGSFSTLEIQRTEQGDSAMYLCASSLMGLETAGNTIYFGEGSWLTVV.

The chain carries TRBV20-1 and TRBJ1-1; the D gene TCRdb calls, TRBD1, cannot be checked with no DNA. In germline, CDR1 is DFQATT, CDR2 SNEGSKA (reference sequence). CDR3 length equals 14 residues. CDR3 amino acids: CSAPDNPMNTEAFF.

The J gene is TRBJ2-5, the V gene TRBV6-2 or TRBV6-3. The CDR3 has 14 residues. Germline CDR1 is MNHEY and CDR2 is SVGEGT. The CDR3 protein is CASRRSHPQETQYF.

V is TRBV7-2 and J is TRBJ2-5; TCRdb's D gene call, TRBD2, goes unchecked for lack of DNA. CDR3 size: 15 residues. The germline CDR1 and CDR2 sequences are SGHTA and FQGNSA. CDR3 protein: CASSSDLTSQETQYF.

The chain couples TRBV19 to TRBJ1-4; the D call from TCRdb, TRBD1, cannot be confirmed without DNA. Germline V lookup: CDR1 LNHDA, CDR2 SQIVND (reference sequence). This CDR3 comprises 19 residues. The CDR3 loop is CASSRPTSYLQGTNEKLFF.

The J gene is TRBJ2-1, the V gene TRBV14. This CDR3 is built from 12 residues. CDR1 is SGHDN and CDR2 is FVKESK in the germline V gene. The CDR3 here is CASSQARNEQFF.

This chain joins TRBV7-2 and TRBJ2-7. Germline lookup yields CDR1 SGHTA and CDR2 FQGNSA. This CDR3 has 15 residues. The CDR3 sequence is CASSTGWGSSYEQYF.

This chain connects TRBV5-1 to TRBJ1-1. The germline V gene has CDR1 SGHRS and CDR2 YFSETQ. The CDR3 has 18 residues. CDR3 loop: CASSLHQDPGPGDTEAFF.

The chain carries TRBV4-1 and TRBJ1-6. Germline V gives CDR1 MGHRA, CDR2 YSYEKL. CDR3 length: 18 amino acids. The CDR3 here is CASSQLDMGFSYNSPLHF.

The J gene is TRBJ1-5, the V gene TRBV20-1; TCRdb reports TRBD1, a call that lacks DNA to check it against. The germline CDR1 and CDR2 sequences are DFQATT and SNEGSKA (reference sequence). The CDR3 has 13 amino acids. CDR3 region: CSANRDGNQPQHF.

The V and J genes are TRBV5-1 and TRBJ2-1; TCRdb indicates TRBD1, and absent DNA this call remains unverified. Per germline, CDR1 SGHRS and CDR2 YFSETQ. The CDR3 runs to 14 residues. Here the CDR3 reads CASRSGTGNNEQFF.

V is TRBV20-1 and J is TRBJ2-7; TCRdb calls TRBD1, which cannot be checked without DNA. The germline V gene encodes CDR1 DFQATT and CDR2 SNEGSKA (reference sequence). The CDR3 length is 12 residues. The CDR3 loop is CSAWDRIYEQYF.

V gene TRBV20-1 combines with J gene TRBJ2-3; TCRdb calls TRBD2, which cannot be checked without DNA. CDR1 and CDR2 (germline): DFQATT, SNEGSKA (reference sequence). The CDR3 is 19 residues long. The chain's CDR3 is CSARGPAGGPYKLTDTQYF.

The CDR3 spells CASSSPGQITDTQYF. The chain uses TRBV9 and TRBJ2-3; the D call from TCRdb, TRBD1, cannot be confirmed without DNA. CDR1 is SGDLS, CDR2 YYNGEE, per germline. CDR3 length: 15 amino acids.